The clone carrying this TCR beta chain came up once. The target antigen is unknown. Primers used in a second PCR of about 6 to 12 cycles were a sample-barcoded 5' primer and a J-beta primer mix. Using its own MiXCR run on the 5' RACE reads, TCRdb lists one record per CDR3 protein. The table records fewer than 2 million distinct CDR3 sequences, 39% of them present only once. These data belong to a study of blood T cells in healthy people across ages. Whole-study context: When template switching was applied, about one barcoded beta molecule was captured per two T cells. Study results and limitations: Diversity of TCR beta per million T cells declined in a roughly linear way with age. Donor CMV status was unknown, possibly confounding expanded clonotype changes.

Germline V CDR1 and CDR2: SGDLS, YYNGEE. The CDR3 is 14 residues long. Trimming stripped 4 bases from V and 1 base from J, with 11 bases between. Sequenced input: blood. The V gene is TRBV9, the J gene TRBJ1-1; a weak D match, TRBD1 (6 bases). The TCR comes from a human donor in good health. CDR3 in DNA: TGTGCCAGCAGCTCGGGACACCGGAACACTGAAGCTTTCTTT. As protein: CASSSGHRNTEAFF. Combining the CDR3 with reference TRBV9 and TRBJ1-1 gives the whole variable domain DSGVTQTPKHLITATGQRVTLRCSPRSGDLSVYWYQQSLDQGLQFLIQYYNGEERAKGNILERFSAQQFPDLHSELNLSSLELGDSALYFCASSSGHRNTEAFFGQGTRLTVV.